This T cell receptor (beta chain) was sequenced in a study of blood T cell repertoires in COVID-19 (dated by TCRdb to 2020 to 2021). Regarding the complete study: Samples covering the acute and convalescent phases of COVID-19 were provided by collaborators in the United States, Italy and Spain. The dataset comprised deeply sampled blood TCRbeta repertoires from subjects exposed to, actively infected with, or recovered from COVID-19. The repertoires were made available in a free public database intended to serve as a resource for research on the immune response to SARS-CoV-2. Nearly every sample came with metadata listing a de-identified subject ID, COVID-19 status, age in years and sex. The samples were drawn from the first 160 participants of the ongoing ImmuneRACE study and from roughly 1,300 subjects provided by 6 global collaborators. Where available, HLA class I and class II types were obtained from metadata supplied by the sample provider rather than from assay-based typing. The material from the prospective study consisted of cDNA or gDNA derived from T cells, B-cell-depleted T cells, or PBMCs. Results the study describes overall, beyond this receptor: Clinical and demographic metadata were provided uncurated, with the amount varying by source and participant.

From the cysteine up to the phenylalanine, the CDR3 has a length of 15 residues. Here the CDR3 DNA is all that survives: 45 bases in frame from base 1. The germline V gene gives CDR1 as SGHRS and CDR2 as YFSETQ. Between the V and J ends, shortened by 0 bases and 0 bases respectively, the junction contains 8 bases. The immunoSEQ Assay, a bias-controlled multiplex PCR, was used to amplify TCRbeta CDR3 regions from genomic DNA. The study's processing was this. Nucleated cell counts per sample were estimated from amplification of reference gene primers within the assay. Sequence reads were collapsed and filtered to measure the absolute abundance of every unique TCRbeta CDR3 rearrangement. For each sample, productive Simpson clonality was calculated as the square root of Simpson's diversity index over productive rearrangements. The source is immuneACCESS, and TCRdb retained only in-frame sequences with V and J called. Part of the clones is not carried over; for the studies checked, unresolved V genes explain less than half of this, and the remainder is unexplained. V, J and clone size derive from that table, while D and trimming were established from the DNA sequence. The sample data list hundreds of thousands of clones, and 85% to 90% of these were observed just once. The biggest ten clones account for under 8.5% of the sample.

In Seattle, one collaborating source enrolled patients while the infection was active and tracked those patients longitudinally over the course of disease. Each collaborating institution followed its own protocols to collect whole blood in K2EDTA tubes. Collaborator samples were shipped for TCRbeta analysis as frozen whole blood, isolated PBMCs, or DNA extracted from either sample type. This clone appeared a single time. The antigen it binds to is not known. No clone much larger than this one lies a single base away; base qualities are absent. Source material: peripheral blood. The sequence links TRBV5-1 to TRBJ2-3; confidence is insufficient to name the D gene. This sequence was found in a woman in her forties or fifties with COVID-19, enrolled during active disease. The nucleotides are TGCGCCAGCAGCTTGGCCGGGTCTAGCACAGATACGCAGTATTTT. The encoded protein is CASSLAGSSTDTQYF.